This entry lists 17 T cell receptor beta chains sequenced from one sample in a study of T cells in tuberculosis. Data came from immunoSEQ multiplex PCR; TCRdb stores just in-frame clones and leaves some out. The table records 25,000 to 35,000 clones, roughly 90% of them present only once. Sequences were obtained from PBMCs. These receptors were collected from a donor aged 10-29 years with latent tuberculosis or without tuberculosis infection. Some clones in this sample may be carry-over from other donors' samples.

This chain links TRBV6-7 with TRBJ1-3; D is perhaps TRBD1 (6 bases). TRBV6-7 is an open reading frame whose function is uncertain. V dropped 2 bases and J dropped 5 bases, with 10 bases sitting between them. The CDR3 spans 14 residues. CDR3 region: CASSYRTVRNTIYF. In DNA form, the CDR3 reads TGTGCCAGCAGTTACCGGACAGTTCGAAACACCATATATTTT.

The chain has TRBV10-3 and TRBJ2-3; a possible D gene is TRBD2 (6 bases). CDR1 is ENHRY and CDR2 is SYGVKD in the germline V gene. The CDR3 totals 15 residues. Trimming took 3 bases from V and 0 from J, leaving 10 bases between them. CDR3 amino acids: CAISDWEVSTDTQYF. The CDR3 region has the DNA TGTGCCATCAGTGATTGGGAGGTTAGCACAGATACGCAGTATTTT.

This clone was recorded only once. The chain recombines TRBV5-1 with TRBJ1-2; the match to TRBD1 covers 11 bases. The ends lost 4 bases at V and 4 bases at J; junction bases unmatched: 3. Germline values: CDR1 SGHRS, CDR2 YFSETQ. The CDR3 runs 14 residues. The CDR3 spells CASSPGTGGYGYTF. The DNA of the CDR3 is TGCGCCAGCAGCCCGGGGACAGGGGGCTATGGCTACACCTTC.

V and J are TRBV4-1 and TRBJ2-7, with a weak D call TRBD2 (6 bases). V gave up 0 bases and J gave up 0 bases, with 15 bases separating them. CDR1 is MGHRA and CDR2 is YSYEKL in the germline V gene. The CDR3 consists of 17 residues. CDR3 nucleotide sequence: TGCGCCAGCAGCCAAGACGCGTCAGGCGGGACCTCCTACGAGCAGTACTTC. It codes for CASSQDASGGTSYEQYF.

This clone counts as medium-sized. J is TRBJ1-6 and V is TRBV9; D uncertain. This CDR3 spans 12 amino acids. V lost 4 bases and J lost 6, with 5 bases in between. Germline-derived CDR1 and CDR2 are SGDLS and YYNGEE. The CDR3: CASSSPNSPLHF. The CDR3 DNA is TGTGCCAGCAGCTCTCCTAATTCACCCCTCCACTTT.

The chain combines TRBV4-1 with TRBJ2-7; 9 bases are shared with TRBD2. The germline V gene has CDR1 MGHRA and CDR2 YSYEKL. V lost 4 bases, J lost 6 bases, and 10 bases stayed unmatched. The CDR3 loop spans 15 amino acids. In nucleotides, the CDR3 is TGCGCCAGCAGCCGAGAGATCCTAGCGGGACGCGAGCAGTACTTC. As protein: CASSREILAGREQYF.

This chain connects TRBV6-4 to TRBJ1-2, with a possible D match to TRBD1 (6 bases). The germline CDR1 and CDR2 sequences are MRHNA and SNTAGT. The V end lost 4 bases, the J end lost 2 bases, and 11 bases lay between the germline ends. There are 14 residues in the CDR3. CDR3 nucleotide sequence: TGTGCCAGCAGTGTTGAACAGGGAAACTATGGCTACACCTTC. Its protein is CASSVEQGNYGYTF.

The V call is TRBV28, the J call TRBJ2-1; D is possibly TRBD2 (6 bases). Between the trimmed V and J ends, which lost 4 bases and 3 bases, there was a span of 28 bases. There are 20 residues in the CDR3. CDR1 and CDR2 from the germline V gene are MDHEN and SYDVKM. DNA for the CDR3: TGTGCCAGCAGTTCCCCACGGGGGACCGACCAGTTCTTACTCTACAATGAGCAGTTCTTC. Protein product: CASSSPRGTDQFLLYNEQFF. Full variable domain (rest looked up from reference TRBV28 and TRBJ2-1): DVKVTQSSRYLVKRTGEKVFLECVQDMDHENMFWYRQDPGLGLRLIYFSYDVKMKEKGDIPEGYSVSREKKERFSLILESASTNQTSMYLCASSSPRGTDQFLLYNEQFFGPGTRLTVL.

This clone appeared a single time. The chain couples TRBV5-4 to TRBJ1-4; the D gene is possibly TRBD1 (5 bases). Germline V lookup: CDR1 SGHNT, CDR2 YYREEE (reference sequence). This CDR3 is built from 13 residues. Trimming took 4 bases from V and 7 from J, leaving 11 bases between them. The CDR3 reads CASSPARGEKLFF. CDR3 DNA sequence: TGTGCCAGCAGCCCCGCTAGGGGTGAAAAACTGTTTTTT.

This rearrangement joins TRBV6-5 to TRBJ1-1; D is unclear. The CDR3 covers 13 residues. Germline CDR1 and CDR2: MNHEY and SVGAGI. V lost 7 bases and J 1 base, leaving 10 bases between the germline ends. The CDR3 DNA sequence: TGTGCCAGCACCTCAGTTCAGAACACTGAAGCTTTCTTT. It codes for CASTSVQNTEAFF.

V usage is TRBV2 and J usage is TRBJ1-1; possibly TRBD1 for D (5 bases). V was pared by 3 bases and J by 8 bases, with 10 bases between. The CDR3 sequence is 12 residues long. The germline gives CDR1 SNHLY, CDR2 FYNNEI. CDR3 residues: CASSEGGVEAFF. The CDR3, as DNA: TGTGCCAGCAGTGAGGGAGGGGTAGAAGCTTTCTTT.

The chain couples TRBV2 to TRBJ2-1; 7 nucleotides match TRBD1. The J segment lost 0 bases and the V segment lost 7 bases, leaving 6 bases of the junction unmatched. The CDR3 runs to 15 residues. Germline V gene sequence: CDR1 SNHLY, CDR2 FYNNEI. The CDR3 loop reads CASMGTELSYNEQFF. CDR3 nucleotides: TGTGCCAGCATGGGGACAGAGCTCTCCTACAATGAGCAGTTCTTC.

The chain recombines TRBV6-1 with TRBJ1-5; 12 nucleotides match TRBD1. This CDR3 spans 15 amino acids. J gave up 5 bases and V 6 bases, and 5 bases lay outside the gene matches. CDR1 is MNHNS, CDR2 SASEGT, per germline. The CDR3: CASRAGTGGYQPQHF. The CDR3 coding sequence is TGTGCCAGCAGAGCCGGGACAGGGGGCTATCAGCCCCAGCATTTT.

The CDR3 spells CASSPPGGERELFF. Here the CDR3 DNA reads TGTGCCAGCTCGCCCCCGGGGGGCGAAAGGGAGCTGTTTTTT. The chain links TRBV7-2 to TRBJ2-2, with D possibly TRBD2 on 7 matching bases. V lost 8 bases, J lost 9 bases, and 19 bases lay in between. The CDR3 consists of 14 residues. Germline V gives CDR1 SGHTA, CDR2 FQGNSA.

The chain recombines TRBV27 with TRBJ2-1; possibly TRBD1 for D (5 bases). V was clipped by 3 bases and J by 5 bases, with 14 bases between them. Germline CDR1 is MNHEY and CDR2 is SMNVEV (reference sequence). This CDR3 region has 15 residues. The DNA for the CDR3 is TGTGCCAGCAGTTTTTCCGGACAAGTTCACAATGAGCAGTTCTTC. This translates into CASSFSGQVHNEQFF.

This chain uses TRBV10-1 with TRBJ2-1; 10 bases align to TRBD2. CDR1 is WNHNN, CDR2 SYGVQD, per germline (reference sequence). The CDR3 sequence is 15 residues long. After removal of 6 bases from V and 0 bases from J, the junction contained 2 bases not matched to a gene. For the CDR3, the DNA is TGCGCCAGCAGCCCTAGCGGGAGCTCCTACAATGAGCAGTTCTTC. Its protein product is CASSPSGSSYNEQFF.

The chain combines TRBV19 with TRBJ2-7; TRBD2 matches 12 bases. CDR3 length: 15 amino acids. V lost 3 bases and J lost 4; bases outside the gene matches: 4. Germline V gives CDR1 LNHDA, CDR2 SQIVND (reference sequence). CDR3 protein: CASSITSGGRYEQYF. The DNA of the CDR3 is TGTGCCAGTAGTATCACTAGCGGGGGGAGATACGAGCAGTACTTC.